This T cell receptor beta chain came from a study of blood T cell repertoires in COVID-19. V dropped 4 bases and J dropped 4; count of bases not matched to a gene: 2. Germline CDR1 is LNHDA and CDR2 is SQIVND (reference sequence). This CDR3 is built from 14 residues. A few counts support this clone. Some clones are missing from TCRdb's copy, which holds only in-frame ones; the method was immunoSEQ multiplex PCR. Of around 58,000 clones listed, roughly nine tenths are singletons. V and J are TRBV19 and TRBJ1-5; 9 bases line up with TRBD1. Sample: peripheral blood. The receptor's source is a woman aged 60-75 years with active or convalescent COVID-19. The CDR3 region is CASSTGTGNQPQHF. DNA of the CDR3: TGTGCCAGTAGTACCGGGACAGGGAATCAGCCCCAGCATTTT. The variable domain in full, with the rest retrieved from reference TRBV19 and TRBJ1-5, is DGGITQSPKYLFRKEGQNVTLSCEQNLNHDAMYWYRQDPGQGLRLIYYSQIVNDFQKGDIAEGYSVSREKKESFPLTVTSAQKNPTAFYLCASSTGTGNQPQHFGDGTRLSIL.